These 9 T cell receptor beta chains came from one sample sequenced in a study of shared clonotypes between healthy human individuals (dated by TCRdb to 2018 to 2020). The method was the immunoSEQ multiplex PCR assay. TCRdb limited this immuneACCESS table to in-frame rearrangements with V and J called. A share of clones is missing; checked studies link under half to unresolved V genes, and the rest is unexplained. The sample profile shows roughly 2.6 million clones; 90% to 95% of them were found once. The biggest ten clones account for 0.13% to 0.15% of the sample. The specimen sequenced was naive CD4+ T cells sorted from blood. Per the publication, the cell subset or site label means: CD45RA+ positively selected. The receptor set was obtained from a man aged 18 to 29 in good health.

CDR3 protein: CASSSQSGRDYNEQFF. The DNA of the CDR3 is TGTGCCAGTAGTTCCCAAAGCGGGAGGGACTACAATGAGCAGTTCTTC. The J gene is TRBJ2-1, the V gene TRBV19; 10 bases map to TRBD2. V shed 5 bases and J 3 bases; nucleotides not matched to a gene: 7. The CDR3 covers 16 residues. CDR1 LNHDA and CDR2 SQIVND come from the germline V gene (reference sequence).

The chain links TRBV2 to TRBJ2-1; 10 nucleotides line up with TRBD2. The CDR3 covers 15 residues. V lost 3 bases and J lost 9; bases outside the gene matches: 8. Per germline, CDR1 SNHLY and CDR2 FYNNEI. Here the CDR3 DNA reads TGTGCCAGCAGTGAGGTAGCGGGAGGTTTTGGTGAGCAGTTCTTC. It specifies CASSEVAGGFGEQFF.

This rearrangement joins TRBV19 to TRBJ1-2, with 7 nucleotides matching TRBD1. Germline loops: CDR1 LNHDA, CDR2 SQIVND (reference sequence). The length of the CDR3 is 14 residues. V lost 4 bases to trimming and J lost 5 bases; unmatched junction nucleotides: 7. The CDR3 DNA follows: TGTGCCAGTAGTACGTCTGACAGGGTTTATGGCTACACCTTC. It yields the protein CASSTSDRVYGYTF. Using reference TRBV19 and TRBJ1-2 for the parts outside the CDR3, the full variable domain is DGGITQSPKYLFRKEGQNVTLSCEQNLNHDAMYWYRQDPGQGLRLIYYSQIVNDFQKGDIAEGYSVSREKKESFPLTVTSAQKNPTAFYLCASSTSDRVYGYTFGSGTRLTVV.

V usage is TRBV6-1 and J usage is TRBJ2-3; TRBD1 agrees at 8 bases. Germline V gene data show CDR1 as MNHNS and CDR2 as SASEGT. V gave up 5 bases and J gave up 0 bases; unmatched junction bases: 4. The CDR3 sequence is 15 residues long. The CDR3 region has the DNA TGTGCCAGCAGTAGGGACAGGACTAGCACAGATACGCAGTATTTT. This gives the protein CASSRDRTSTDTQYF.

This chain connects TRBV27 to TRBJ2-7; 9 nucleotides line up with TRBD1. Trimming cost V 5 bases and J 2 bases; bases outside gene matches: 7. This CDR3 spans 15 amino acids. Germline-derived CDR1 and CDR2 are MNHEY and SMNVEV (reference sequence). CDR3 sequence: CASSDLGTGTYEQYF. The DNA for the CDR3 is TGTGCCAGCAGTGACCTCGGGACAGGGACCTACGAGCAGTACTTC.

The chain uses TRBV30 and TRBJ1-4, with D maybe TRBD1 (5 bases). The V gene lost 8 bases and the J gene lost 0 bases, with 7 bases spanning the gap. The CDR3 covers 12 residues. Per germline, CDR1 GTSNPN and CDR2 SVGIG (reference sequence). In nucleotides, the CDR3 is TGTGCCGGGGCCGCAACTAATGAAAAACTGTTTTTT. This translates into CAGAATNEKLFF.

V usage is TRBV7-3 and J usage is TRBJ2-1, with D tentatively TRBD1 or TRBD2 (6 bases each). The CDR3 contains 11 residues. CDR1 is SGHTA and CDR2 is FQGTGA in the germline V gene. Trimming left V 5 bases short and J 10 bases short, with 9 bases between. The CDR3 bases are TGTGCCAGCAGCGTAGGGGGGGAGCAGTTCTTC. Translation gives CASSVGGEQFF.

The chain uses TRBV9 and TRBJ1-2, with unresolved D. The V gene lost 4 bases and the J gene lost 3 bases, with 7 bases spanning the gap. Germline-derived CDR1 and CDR2 are SGDLS and YYNGEE. The CDR3 extends over 12 amino acids. The CDR3 nucleotides read TGTGCCAGCAGCCCAGCTTACTATGGCTACACCTTC. Amino acid sequence: CASSPAYYGYTF.

This sequence joins TRBV2 and TRBJ2-3; D is uncertain. Germline CDR1 is SNHLY and CDR2 is FYNNEI. The CDR3 length is 13 residues. V was shortened by 6 bases and J by 5 bases, with 12 bases between the two germline ends. The CDR3 region has the DNA TGTGCCAGCAGCAATCAACCAGGAGATACGCAGTATTTT. Translated: CASSNQPGDTQYF.